The present T cell receptor (beta chain) was sequenced within a study of CD8+CD57+ T cells in acquired aplastic anemia. Overall study: Sorted CD4+ and CD8+ cells gave a mean 3.2 ug DNA, range about 0.19 to 27.4 ug.

Patients who underwent sequencing had shown CD8+CD57+ cell expansion by flow cytometry. Blood was sampled before the patients had received any therapy. The CDR3 spans 16 residues. Germline lookup yields CDR1 SQVTM and CDR2 ANQGSEA. In regard to this clonotype: Its antigen is not identified. Germline is not matched at one junction end, which may reflect a read error.

Study-wide results and limits: CD8+ Simpson's diversity in patients was not significantly different from that in controls. A set of 25 to 30 CD8+ CDR3 sequences was shared between patients and controls, and these sequences appeared highly expressed in patients.

The TCR beta profiling, which covered VDJ combination and CDR3 sequence, was carried out using genomic DNA as the template. Each CDR3 protein gets one entry after TCRdb re-called the reads with MiXCR. Among approximately 300,000 distinct CDR3 sequences listed, 45% to 65% were seen once. The TCR comes from a human donor with aplastic anemia. Sequenced input: sorted CD4+, CD8+, or CD8+CD57+ T cells (not recorded which) from PBMCs. This chain joins TRBV29-1 and TRBJ1-5; D not resolved. The CDR3 coding sequence is TGTGCCAGCAGCCATCCGGGATCCGGGGGCAATCAGCCCCAGCATTTT. It yields the protein CASSHPGSGGNQPQHF. The full variable domain, rest sourced from reference TRBV29-1 and TRBJ1-5, is SAVISQKPSRDICQRGTSLTIQCQVDSQVTMMFWYRQQPGQSLTLIATANQGSEATYESGFVIDKFPISRPNLTFSTLTVSNMSPEDSSIYLCASSHPGSGGNQPQHFGDGTRLSIL.